Shown below are 26 T cell receptor beta chains from a single sample sequenced in a study of blood T cell repertoires in COVID-19. Produced via immunoSEQ multiplex PCR; TCRdb's table is partial and in-frame only. The sample shows over 300,000 clones, roughly 90% of them seen only once. Sequencing used peripheral blood. The receptor source for this set is a man aged 18 to 29 who had recovered from COVID-19.

This sequence joins TRBV18 and TRBJ2-2, with a possible D match to TRBD2 (5 bases). The CDR3 contains 16 residues. Germline values: CDR1 KGHSH, CDR2 LQKENI. Deletions cut 0 bases from V and 1 base from J, with 9 bases between. The CDR3 nucleotides read TGTGCCAGCTCACCACCATCCAGCGGGAACACCGGGGAGCTGTTTTTT. It is translated as CASSPPSSGNTGELFF.

The rearrangement links TRBV7-9 to TRBJ1-2; TRBD1 aligns across 7 bases. Germline assignment: CDR1 SEHNR and CDR2 FQNEAQ (reference sequence). The CDR3 contains 13 residues. The junction had 6 bases not matched to a gene; V was cut back by 5 bases and J by 6 bases. CDR3: CASSITGAHGYTF. CDR3 sequence (DNA): TGTGCCAGCAGCATTACAGGGGCGCATGGCTACACCTTC.

This chain links TRBV10-3 with TRBJ1-6, with TRBD1 matching over 9 bases. The CDR3 totals 13 residues. Looked up from germline, CDR1 is ENHRY and CDR2 is SYGVKD. V trimming: 6 bases; J trimming: 9 bases; junction bases outside the gene matches: 3. DNA of the CDR3: TGTGCCATCAGGGGGGACAGGGTTTCACCCCTCCACTTT. Translation: CAIRGDRVSPLHF.

A single count supports this clone. The chain uses TRBV19 and TRBJ2-7; tentatively, D is TRBD2 (6 bases). V was clipped by 10 bases and J by 6 bases, with 19 bases between them. The V gene's germline CDR1 is LNHDA and CDR2 SQIVND (reference sequence). The CDR3 is 13 residues long. The CDR3 DNA sequence: TGTGCCACTGGACGGACTAACCCCCCCGAGCAGTACTTC. This codes for CATGRTNPPEQYF.

This chain joins TRBV6-5 and TRBJ2-3; no reliable D call. The CDR3 covers 16 residues. Germline V gene lookup returns CDR1 MNHEY and CDR2 SVGAGI. V was trimmed by 2 bases and J by 4 bases, leaving 16 bases between them. Here the CDR3 reads CASSYVQAPMPDTQYF. In DNA, the CDR3 is TGTGCCAGCAGTTACGTTCAGGCTCCGATGCCAGATACGCAGTATTTT.

The chain recombines TRBV18 with TRBJ1-5; TRBD1 is a possible D gene (5 bases). CDR1 and CDR2 from the germline V gene are KGHSH and LQKENI. With 3 bases removed from V and 6 bases from J, the gap between germline ends came to 9 bases. The CDR3 sequence is 13 residues long. The CDR3 loop reads CASSPDRGQPQHF. The CDR3 DNA reads as TGTGCCAGCTCACCTGACAGAGGTCAGCCCCAGCATTTT. Looking up the rest from reference TRBV18 and TRBJ1-5 gives the full variable domain: NAGVMQNPRHLVRRRGQEARLRCSPMKGHSHVYWYRQLPEEGLKFMVYLQKENIIDESGMPKERFSAEFPKEGPSILRIQQVVRGDSAAYFCASSPDRGQPQHFGDGTRLSIL.

The rearrangement uses TRBV9 and TRBJ1-2, with 10 bases matching TRBD1. Germline CDR1 reads SGDLS; CDR2 reads YYNGEE. The CDR3 sequence is 19 residues long. V trimming: 3 bases; J trimming: 4 bases; junction bases outside the gene matches: 18. CDR3 residues: CASSGLPGQGSPPGYGYTF. The DNA of the CDR3 is TGTGCCAGCAGCGGCTTACCGGGACAGGGGTCGCCTCCAGGCTATGGCTACACCTTC.

J is TRBJ2-7 and V is TRBV5-5; TRBD1 aligns across 8 bases. There are 15 residues in the CDR3. From germline, CDR1 is SGHKS and CDR2 YYEKEE (reference sequence). After removal of 3 bases from V and 2 bases from J, the junction contained 7 bases not matched to a gene. As DNA, the CDR3 is TGTGCCAGCAGCTATGACAGGGGTCCCACCTACGAGCAGTACTTC. It codes for CASSYDRGPTYEQYF.

The V and J genes are TRBV18 and TRBJ1-5; 9 bases are a match to TRBD1. J lost 7 bases, V lost 1 base, and 5 bases had no gene match. The CDR3 length is 15 residues. Germline assignment: CDR1 KGHSH and CDR2 LQKENI. The CDR3 coding sequence is TGTGCCAGCTCACCACGGGGACAGGGAGGCCAGCCCCAGCATTTT. Encoded protein: CASSPRGQGGQPQHF.

CDR3 protein: CASSEDRFSRNEQFF. The CDR3, as DNA: TGTGCCAGCAGTGAGGACAGATTCTCACGGAATGAGCAGTTCTTC. The gene calls are TRBV2 and TRBJ2-1; weak D call: TRBD1 (6 bases). V lost 3 bases and J 7 bases, leaving 16 bases between the germline ends. Per germline, CDR1 SNHLY and CDR2 FYNNEI. The CDR3 totals 15 residues. Together with reference TRBV2 and TRBJ2-1, the CDR3 gives the full variable domain: EPEVTQTPSHQVTQMGQEVILRCVPISNHLYFYWYRQILGQKVEFLVSFYNNEISEKSEIFDDQFSVERPDGSNFTLKIRSTKLEDSAMYFCASSEDRFSRNEQFFGPGTRLTVL.

The rearrangement joins TRBV2 to TRBJ2-5; the D gene is possibly TRBD2 (6 bases). In germline, CDR1 is SNHLY, CDR2 FYNNEI. V lost 8 bases to trimming and J lost 4 bases, with 14 bases between them. The CDR3 has 13 amino acids. CDR3 protein: CASLAGSTETQYF. In DNA form, the CDR3 reads TGTGCCAGCCTAGCCGGGAGCACAGAGACCCAGTACTTC.

V usage is TRBV11-3 and J usage is TRBJ2-7; 7 bases line up with TRBD1. V lost 4 bases to trimming and J lost 2 bases; unmatched junction nucleotides: 5. CDR3 size: 14 residues. From germline, CDR1 is SGHNT and CDR2 YENEEA. The CDR3 region is CASSSRDSPYEQYF. In nucleotides, the CDR3 is TGTGCCAGCAGCTCTCGGGACAGCCCCTACGAGCAGTACTTC.

V gene TRBV7-9 combines with J gene TRBJ1-4, with D unresolved. CDR3 length: 15 amino acids. V shed 6 bases and J shed 8 bases, with 19 bases lying between them. Germline V gives CDR1 SEHNR, CDR2 FQNEAQ (reference sequence). CDR3 loop: CASSFRTAGGEKLFF. The DNA of the CDR3 is TGTGCCAGCAGTTTTAGGACTGCGGGAGGCGAAAAACTGTTTTTT.

The genes are TRBV5-1 and TRBJ1-2; D is possibly TRBD1 (5 bases). Germline CDR1 reads SGHRS; CDR2 reads YFSETQ. CDR3 length: 14 amino acids. Deletions cut 0 bases from V and 6 bases from J, with 12 bases between. CDR3 bases: TGCGCCAGCAGCTTGGGCGGGACGGGAAATGGCTACACCTTC. Translation gives CASSLGGTGNGYTF.

Of note for this clone: Other DNA sequences of this sample code for an identical CDR3. This chain uses TRBV4-1 with TRBJ2-5, with 15 bases matching TRBD2. After removal of 4 bases from V and 5 bases from J, the junction contained 11 bases not matched to a gene. The CDR3 consists of 18 residues. CDR1 is MGHRA, CDR2 YSYEKL, per germline. CDR3 region: CASSPEGLAGGQGETQYF. The CDR3, as DNA: TGCGCCAGCAGCCCTGAGGGACTAGCGGGGGGACAGGGCGAGACCCAGTACTTC.

V usage is TRBV3-1 (or the pseudogene TRBV3-2) and J usage is TRBJ2-3, with TRBD2 matching over 9 bases. Germline V gene lookup returns CDR1 LGHDT and CDR2 YNNKEL (reference sequence). The CDR3 runs to 18 residues. The J segment lost 0 bases and the V segment lost 1 base, leaving 8 bases of the junction unmatched. The CDR3 region has the DNA TGTGCCAGCAGCCAAGTAATCGCGGGAGGGGGTAGCACAGATACGCAGTATTTT. It yields the protein CASSQVIAGGGSTDTQYF.

J is TRBJ2-7 and V is TRBV2; 8 bases match TRBD2. This CDR3 is built from 17 residues. Germline values: CDR1 SNHLY, CDR2 FYNNEI. V gave up 3 bases and J gave up 5 bases; unmatched junction bases: 15. CDR3 protein: CASSDRPVGLVAHEQYF. In DNA form, the CDR3 reads TGTGCCAGCAGTGACAGGCCGGTGGGACTAGTAGCCCACGAGCAGTACTTC.

CDR3 region: CASSLAENTEAFF. Written as DNA, the CDR3 is TGTGCCAGCAGCTTAGCAGAAAACACTGAAGCTTTCTTT. The J gene is TRBJ1-1, the V gene TRBV7-3; D is ambiguous. V was trimmed by 2 bases and J by 2 bases, leaving 6 bases between them. The V gene's germline CDR1 is SGHTA and CDR2 FQGTGA. CDR3 length: 13 residues.

The rearrangement uses TRBV29-1 and TRBJ2-5; D is perhaps TRBD1 (5 bases). The V end was cut by 4 bases, the J end by 5 bases, with 11 bases between. The CDR3 is 12 amino acids. The germline gives CDR1 SQVTM, CDR2 ANQGSEA. The CDR3 DNA follows: TGCAGCGTTGGTCAGGGTATGGAGACCCAGTACTTC. Translation gives CSVGQGMETQYF. The full variable domain, with the rest looked up from reference TRBV29-1 and TRBJ2-5, is SAVISQKPSRDICQRGTSLTIQCQVDSQVTMMFWYRQQPGQSLTLIATANQGSEATYESGFVIDKFPISRPNLTFSTLTVSNMSPEDSSIYLCSVGQGMETQYFGPGTRLLVL.

This chain uses TRBV10-3 with TRBJ2-5; TRBD1 matches 8 bases. Trimming cost V 3 bases and J 4 bases; bases outside gene matches: 4. Looked up from germline, CDR1 is ENHRY and CDR2 is SYGVKD. This CDR3 has 14 residues. DNA of the CDR3: TGTGCCATCAGTGAAAGAGACAGGGGAGAGACCCAGTACTTC. It codes for CAISERDRGETQYF.

The chain couples TRBV6-6 to TRBJ1-1; 7 bases map to TRBD1. Germline CDR1 MNHNY, CDR2 SVGAGI (reference sequence). CDR3 size: 13 residues. V was pared by 2 bases and J by 3 bases, with 0 bases of the junction left unmatched. The CDR3 loop is CASSYQGDTEAFF. CDR3 in DNA: TGTGCCAGCAGTTACCAGGGGGACACTGAAGCTTTCTTT.

DNA of the CDR3: TGTGCCAGTAGCCGGGACAGGGCAAACAGTCAGCCCCAGCATTTT. Translation gives CASSRDRANSQPQHF. V gene TRBV19 combines with J gene TRBJ1-5; 9 bases fit TRBD1. This CDR3 is built from 15 residues. The trim removed 6 bases at V and 6 bases at J, leaving 9 bases unmatched. CDR1 is LNHDA and CDR2 is SQIVND in the germline V gene (reference sequence).

The gene calls are TRBV3-1 (or the pseudogene TRBV3-2) and TRBJ2-1, with a weak D call TRBD2 (6 bases). The V end was cut by 1 base, the J end by 13 bases, with 14 bases between. CDR1 and CDR2 from the germline V gene are LGHDT and YNNKEL (reference sequence). This CDR3 has 13 amino acids. The CDR3 is CASSQADGTVQFF. The DNA of the CDR3 is TGTGCCAGCAGCCAAGCTGACGGGACTGTTCAGTTCTTC.

The chain uses TRBV6-5 and TRBJ2-1; 8 nucleotides align to TRBD2. V was pared by 6 bases and J by 0 bases, with 1 base of the junction left unmatched. Looked up from germline, CDR1 is MNHEY and CDR2 is SVGAGI. CDR3 length equals 14 residues. CDR3 protein: CASSGGASYNEQFF. For the CDR3, the DNA is TGTGCCAGCAGCGGGGGGGCCTCCTACAATGAGCAGTTCTTC.

The V call is TRBV30, the J call TRBJ2-1, with D perhaps TRBD1 (7 bases). The CDR3 extends over 13 amino acids. Between the trimmed V and J ends, which lost 7 bases and 9 bases, there was a span of 19 bases. CDR1 is GTSNPN and CDR2 is SVGIG in the germline V gene (reference sequence). The chain's CDR3 is CASQGGPVGEQFF. Written as DNA, the CDR3 is TGTGCCTCTCAGGGGGGTCCAGTGGGTGAGCAGTTCTTC.

This chain uses TRBV6-5 with TRBJ1-2, with D perhaps matching TRBD1 (6 bases). The CDR3 length is 15 residues. V lost 11 bases and J 4 bases, leaving 23 bases between the germline ends. Germline CDR1 reads MNHEY; CDR2 reads SVGAGI. CDR3 residues: CAGNSRDTTPYGYTF. The CDR3, as DNA: TGTGCCGGAAATTCCCGGGACACGACACCCTATGGCTACACCTTC.